The clone carrying this TCR beta chain was seen at least ten times. This record comes from a study of patients and donors after allogeneic stem cell transplantation. TCRdb re-analysed the RT-PCR reads in MiXCR, keeping a single row per CDR3 protein. Of over 400,000 distinct CDR3 sequences listed, around 15% are singletons. Sample: blood, either unsorted or a sorted T cell fraction (not recorded which). The TCR was taken from a human donor who was either an allogeneic HSCT recipient or a stem cell or donor lymphocyte infusion donor (not recorded which). It is not recorded whose cells these are; they may come from a transplant donor.

The CDR3 region is CASSFQRGPGDTQYF. The CDR3 coding sequence is TGTGCCAGCAGCTTTCAGCGGGGGCCGGGAGATACGCAGTATTTT. The rearrangement joins TRBV11-1 to TRBJ2-3; 8 nucleotides line up with TRBD2. V shed 3 bases and J 5 bases; nucleotides not matched to a gene: 7. The CDR3 totals 15 residues. Germline loops: CDR1 SGHAT, CDR2 FQDESV (reference sequence).